A selection of T cell receptor beta chains follows, all from one sample in a study of regulatory T cells in long-lasting Graves disease. MiXCR, applied by TCRdb to the multiplex PCR reads, yields one record per CDR3 protein. The data show around 400,000 distinct CDR3 sequences, roughly a quarter seen once. This material consisted of peripheral blood mononuclear cells (PBMCs), taken when the disease was refractory, from a patient treated with antithyroid drugs. These TCRs come from a female donor with Graves disease. CDR3s include the opening cysteine and the closing phenylalanine or tryptophan. The D gene is left open where the match is weak. Clone size, where shown, is once, few, many, or a class for clones that have expanded.

v_gene: TRBV12-5; j_gene: TRBJ2-6; d_gene: NA; abundance: NA; CDR3nt: TGTGCTAGTGGTTTGGACAGGGGACTCCTCTCTGGGGCCAACGTCCTGACTTTC; CDR3aa: CASGLDRGLLSGANVLTF
v_gene: TRBV6-1; j_gene: TRBJ2-2; d_gene: NA; abundance: NA; CDR3nt: TGTGCCAGCAGTTACCCACCGTCTGATATTCGACAGGACAATGCCGGGGAGCTGTTTTTT; CDR3aa: CASSYPPSDIRQDNAGELFF
v_gene: TRBV27; j_gene: TRBJ1-6; d_gene: TRBD1; abundance: NA; CDR3nt: TGTGCCAGCACCTTTTCGGGGACAGGGGGGACTTTCTCCTATAATTCACCCCTCCACTTT; CDR3aa: CASTFSGTGGTFSYNSPLHF
v_gene: TRBV7-2; j_gene: TRBJ2-7; d_gene: NA; abundance: many; CDR3nt: TGTGCCAGCAGCTTAGAAGTTCGGGCCCCGAGCTCCTACGAGCAGTACTTC; CDR3aa: CASSLEVRAPSSYEQYF
v_gene: TRBV11-2; j_gene: TRBJ2-3; d_gene: NA; abundance: once; CDR3nt: TGTGCCAGCAGCGTTAGGAGCTCAGATACGCAGTATTTT; CDR3aa: CASSVRSSDTQYF
v_gene: TRBV9; j_gene: TRBJ1-2; d_gene: NA; abundance: NA; CDR3nt: TGTGCCAGCTCGGCCTTACGCAGCGGTGGCTACACCTTC; CDR3aa: CASSALRSGGYTF
v_gene: TRBV29-1; j_gene: TRBJ1-2; d_gene: NA; abundance: few; CDR3nt: TGCAGCGTTCACCGGACCGCGATTGGCTACACCTTC; CDR3aa: CSVHRTAIGYTF
v_gene: TRBV29-1; j_gene: TRBJ1-2; d_gene: NA; abundance: many; CDR3nt: TGCAGCGTTGAAGATGGAAGTAACTATGGCTACACCTTC; CDR3aa: CSVEDGSNYGYTF
v_gene: TRBV20-1; j_gene: TRBJ2-5; d_gene: TRBD2; abundance: many; CDR3nt: TGCAGTGCTAAGGACGGGAGGGCCGTGGAGACCCAGTACTTC; CDR3aa: CSAKDGRAVETQYF
v_gene: TRBV19; j_gene: TRBJ2-2; d_gene: NA; abundance: NA; CDR3nt: TGTGCCAGTAGTATCTTGCGGACCGGGGAGCTGTTTTTT; CDR3aa: CASSILRTGELFF
v_gene: TRBV4-1; j_gene: TRBJ2-5; d_gene: NA; abundance: NA; CDR3nt: TGCGCCAGCAGCCTCTCCGATCTAGCCGGGGAGACCCAGTACTTC; CDR3aa: CASSLSDLAGETQYF
v_gene: TRBV6-1; j_gene: TRBJ1-5; d_gene: TRBD1; abundance: NA; CDR3nt: TGTGCCAGCAGGGACAGGGCTAGCAATCAGCCCCAGCATTTT; CDR3aa: CASRDRASNQPQHF
v_gene: TRBV18; j_gene: TRBJ1-1; d_gene: NA; abundance: NA; CDR3nt: TGTGCCAGCTCACCCCAACAGGGCCCTGAAGCTTTCTTT; CDR3aa: CASSPQQGPEAFF
v_gene: TRBV29-1; j_gene: TRBJ1-2; d_gene: TRBD1; abundance: few; CDR3nt: TGCAGCGTTGACTTAAACTGGGACAGATACGGCTACACCTTC; CDR3aa: CSVDLNWDRYGYTF
v_gene: TRBV28; j_gene: TRBJ1-1; d_gene: NA; abundance: many; CDR3nt: TGTGCCAGCAGGCCCCTCAGGGAAACTGAAGCTTTCTTT; CDR3aa: CASRPLRETEAFF
v_gene: TRBV28; j_gene: TRBJ2-7; d_gene: TRBD2; abundance: many; CDR3nt: TGTGCCAGCAGTTACGTGACTAGCGGGAGAACCTACGAGCAGTACTTC; CDR3aa: CASSYVTSGRTYEQYF
v_gene: TRBV30; j_gene: TRBJ1-2; d_gene: NA; abundance: many; CDR3nt: TGTGCCTGGAGTGTCCAGCAGGGACCTTATGGCTACACCTTC; CDR3aa: CAWSVQQGPYGYTF
v_gene: TRBV7-9; j_gene: TRBJ1-1; d_gene: TRBD1; abundance: few; CDR3nt: TGTGCCAGCAGCTCAGTGACAGGGGTGCATCGGGGGGCTGAAGCTTTCTTT; CDR3aa: CASSSVTGVHRGAEAFF
v_gene: TRBV7-9; j_gene: TRBJ2-7; d_gene: NA; abundance: few; CDR3nt: TGTGCCAGCAGCCCAGACAACTCCTACGAGCAGTACTTC; CDR3aa: CASSPDNSYEQYF
v_gene: TRBV14; j_gene: TRBJ1-2; d_gene: TRBD1; abundance: NA; CDR3nt: TGTGCCAGCAGCCAAGGGGGGACAGGGCCTGGCTACACCTTC; CDR3aa: CASSQGGTGPGYTF
v_gene: TRBV20-1; j_gene: TRBJ2-3; d_gene: NA; abundance: NA; CDR3nt: TGCAGTGCTAGAAAGGGCGAGGGAAGCACAGATACGCAGTATTTT; CDR3aa: CSARKGEGSTDTQYF
v_gene: TRBV7-9; j_gene: TRBJ2-7; d_gene: TRBD2; abundance: many; CDR3nt: TGTGCCAGCAGCCCACTCGGGGGGGCCTCCTACGAGCAGTACTTC; CDR3aa: CASSPLGGASYEQYF
v_gene: TRBV3-1; j_gene: TRBJ2-2; d_gene: NA; abundance: NA; CDR3nt: TGTGCCAGCAGCCAAGACCCGGGGCCCAACACCGGGGAGCTATTTTTT; CDR3aa: CASSQDPGPNTGELFF
v_gene: TRBV29-1; j_gene: TRBJ2-7; d_gene: NA; abundance: few; CDR3nt: TGCAGCGTTGCCGGGCACAACTACGAGCAGTACTTC; CDR3aa: CSVAGHNYEQYF
v_gene: TRBV25-1; j_gene: TRBJ1-4; d_gene: NA; abundance: few; CDR3nt: TGTGCCAGCAGTGAATTTAATGAAAAACTGTTTTTT; CDR3aa: CASSEFNEKLFF
v_gene: TRBV28; j_gene: TRBJ1-5; d_gene: NA; abundance: many; CDR3nt: TGTGCCAGCAAGTGGGGGGCGAGCAATCAGCCCCAGCATTTT; CDR3aa: CASKWGASNQPQHF
v_gene: TRBV3-1; j_gene: TRBJ2-2; d_gene: TRBD1; abundance: NA; CDR3nt: TGTGCCAGCAGACCACCGGGACAGATGAACACCGGGGAGCTGTTTTTT; CDR3aa: CASRPPGQMNTGELFF
v_gene: TRBV20-1; j_gene: TRBJ1-2; d_gene: TRBD1; abundance: few; CDR3nt: TGCAGTGCTAACCTACAGGGGTACTATGGCTACACCTTC; CDR3aa: CSANLQGYYGYTF
v_gene: TRBV6-6; j_gene: TRBJ2-2; d_gene: TRBD2; abundance: few; CDR3nt: TGTGCCAGCAGTTCTACTAGCGGGAGGGCGAACACCGGGGAGCTGTTTTTT; CDR3aa: CASSSTSGRANTGELFF
v_gene: TRBV28; j_gene: TRBJ1-1; d_gene: NA; abundance: NA; CDR3nt: TGTGCCAGCACACAGGGTCCCACTGAAGCTTTCTTT; CDR3aa: CASTQGPTEAFF
v_gene: TRBV7-2; j_gene: TRBJ2-7; d_gene: NA; abundance: many; CDR3nt: TGTGCCAGCAGCTTAGGGCCCCGTGGGTACGAGCAGTACTTC; CDR3aa: CASSLGPRGYEQYF
v_gene: TRBV7-6; j_gene: TRBJ2-7; d_gene: NA; abundance: NA; CDR3nt: TGTGCCAGCAGCTTAGAGGATTACAATGAATCCCCCCGGTACTTC; CDR3aa: CASSLEDYNESPRYF
v_gene: TRBV3-1; j_gene: TRBJ1-1; d_gene: NA; abundance: many; CDR3nt: TGTGCCAGCGGGACGGGGAACACTGAAGCTTTCTTT; CDR3aa: CASGTGNTEAFF
v_gene: TRBV5-1; j_gene: TRBJ1-1; d_gene: NA; abundance: NA; CDR3nt: TGCGCCAGCAGCTTCCGGACGGAAAACACTGAAGCTTTCTTT; CDR3aa: CASSFRTENTEAFF
v_gene: TRBV30; j_gene: TRBJ1-2; d_gene: NA; abundance: few; CDR3nt: TGTGCCTGGACCCCACAGTTAACAAACTATGGCTACACCTTC; CDR3aa: CAWTPQLTNYGYTF
v_gene: TRBV19; j_gene: TRBJ1-4; d_gene: NA; abundance: NA; CDR3nt: TGTGCCAGTCAGAGACAAGATGCAACTAATGAAAAACTGTTTTTT; CDR3aa: CASQRQDATNEKLFF
v_gene: TRBV2; j_gene: TRBJ2-3; d_gene: NA; abundance: NA; CDR3nt: TGTGCCAGCAGTGATCAGGGCGGAGCTAGCACAGATACGCAGTATTTT; CDR3aa: CASSDQGGASTDTQYF
v_gene: TRBV6-2/TRBV6-3; j_gene: TRBJ1-2; d_gene: TRBD1; abundance: many; CDR3nt: TGTGCCAGCAGTTACTTCGACAGGGGCCTTATTATTTTTTGTAACTATGGCTACACCTTC; CDR3aa: CASSYFDRGLIIFCNYGYTF
v_gene: TRBV5-6; j_gene: TRBJ1-1; d_gene: NA; abundance: NA; CDR3nt: TGTGCCAGCAGCTTGGAGGGGGGGATAGACACTGAAGCTTTCTTT; CDR3aa: CASSLEGGIDTEAFF
v_gene: TRBV18; j_gene: TRBJ2-7; d_gene: TRBD2; abundance: NA; CDR3nt: TGTGCCAGCTCACCATCACGGGAGGGCCGGTACGAGCAGTACTTC; CDR3aa: CASSPSREGRYEQYF
v_gene: TRBV5-1; j_gene: TRBJ1-1; d_gene: NA; abundance: NA; CDR3nt: TGCGCCAGCAAGTTGACAGGAAGGAACACTGAAGCTTTCTTT; CDR3aa: CASKLTGRNTEAFF
v_gene: TRBV6-1; j_gene: TRBJ1-1; d_gene: NA; abundance: many; CDR3nt: TGTGCCACCCACGCTTGGGGCACTGAAGCTTTCTTT; CDR3aa: CATHAWGTEAFF
v_gene: TRBV2; j_gene: TRBJ2-7; d_gene: TRBD1; abundance: many; CDR3nt: TGTGCCAGCAAAGGGACAGTTTATGAGCAGTACTTC; CDR3aa: CASKGTVYEQYF
v_gene: TRBV19; j_gene: TRBJ1-5; d_gene: NA; abundance: few; CDR3nt: TGTGCCAGTAGTATGGATGGTGCAGGGACGCAGCCCCAGCATTTT; CDR3aa: CASSMDGAGTQPQHF
v_gene: TRBV19; j_gene: TRBJ1-3; d_gene: NA; abundance: NA; CDR3nt: TGTGCCAGTAGTATTTCGAGGTACTCTGGAAACACCATATATTTT; CDR3aa: CASSISRYSGNTIYF
v_gene: TRBV27; j_gene: TRBJ1-1; d_gene: TRBD1; abundance: few; CDR3nt: TGTGCCAGCAGTTTAAGATCGGAATGGACAGGGCGGCCGAACACTGAAGCTTTCTTT; CDR3aa: CASSLRSEWTGRPNTEAFF
v_gene: TRBV7-9; j_gene: TRBJ2-7; d_gene: NA; abundance: NA; CDR3nt: TGTGCCAGCACGGCTGACAGGAGGGAGCAGTACTTC; CDR3aa: CASTADRREQYF
v_gene: TRBV6-2/TRBV6-3; j_gene: TRBJ1-1; d_gene: NA; abundance: NA; CDR3nt: TGTGCCAGCAGTTCGGCAGAAAACACTGAAGCTTTCTTT; CDR3aa: CASSSAENTEAFF
v_gene: TRBV12-3/TRBV12-4; j_gene: TRBJ1-4; d_gene: NA; abundance: few; CDR3nt: TGTGCCAGCAGTCCCCCGCCCGGGAGCGCTGCTGATGAAAAACTGTTTTTT; CDR3aa: CASSPPPGSAADEKLFF
v_gene: TRBV5-6; j_gene: TRBJ2-7; d_gene: TRBD2; abundance: NA; CDR3nt: TGTGCCAGCAGCTTAACTAGCGGGAGCGAGCAGTACTTC; CDR3aa: CASSLTSGSEQYF
v_gene: TRBV12-3/TRBV12-4; j_gene: TRBJ1-2; d_gene: TRBD1; abundance: many; CDR3nt: TGTGCCAGCAGTCCACAGGGGGGAAATGGCTACACCTTC; CDR3aa: CASSPQGGNGYTF
v_gene: TRBV7-2; j_gene: TRBJ2-2; d_gene: NA; abundance: NA; CDR3nt: TGTGCCAGCAACTCCCGGGTTAGGTTTGCCGGGGAGCTGTTTTTT; CDR3aa: CASNSRVRFAGELFF
v_gene: TRBV28; j_gene: TRBJ1-1; d_gene: NA; abundance: many; CDR3nt: TGTGCCAGCAGTTTATTGCAGACCGAAGCTTTCTTT; CDR3aa: CASSLLQTEAFF
v_gene: TRBV27; j_gene: TRBJ1-1; d_gene: NA; abundance: many; CDR3nt: TGTGCCAGCAGTGGGTTGCCCATGAACACTGAAGCTTTCTTT; CDR3aa: CASSGLPMNTEAFF
v_gene: TRBV7-3; j_gene: TRBJ1-1; d_gene: NA; abundance: few; CDR3nt: TGTGCCAGCAGCTTAACTCACACTGGAAGCACTGAAGCTTTCTTT; CDR3aa: CASSLTHTGSTEAFF
v_gene: TRBV30; j_gene: TRBJ2-7; d_gene: NA; abundance: NA; CDR3nt: TGTGCCTGGAGTGCGGGCAGGGGGGACACCTACGAGCAGTACTTC; CDR3aa: CAWSAGRGDTYEQYF
v_gene: TRBV28; j_gene: TRBJ1-4; d_gene: NA; abundance: NA; CDR3nt: TGTGCCAGCAGTTCTGGAGACAGGAGGGAAAAACTGTTTTTT; CDR3aa: CASSSGDRREKLFF
v_gene: TRBV19; j_gene: TRBJ1-5; d_gene: NA; abundance: few; CDR3nt: TGTGCCAGTAGAAACAGTTATAGCAATCAGCCCCAGCATTTT; CDR3aa: CASRNSYSNQPQHF
v_gene: TRBV19; j_gene: TRBJ1-2; d_gene: NA; abundance: few; CDR3nt: TGTGCCAGTACTAGGGGAGTCGGCTACACCTTC; CDR3aa: CASTRGVGYTF
v_gene: TRBV15; j_gene: TRBJ1-5; d_gene: NA; abundance: NA; CDR3nt: TGTGCCACCAGCAGGGGAGTGGAGGGGAATCAGCCCCAGCATTTT; CDR3aa: CATSRGVEGNQPQHF